This T cell receptor beta chain was profiled in a study of shared clonotypes between healthy human individuals. Study at large: Three plates were used per donor for CD4 naive, three for CD4 memory, two for CD8 naive and one for CD8 memory.

Original data processing: There were no quality scores in the junction-only immunoSEQ sequences, so filtering differed. Clones were read by immunoSEQ multiplex PCR, and TCRdb kept only the in-frame ones, dropping some. V and J calls plus clone size are reproduced from that table; the DNA served to infer D and trimming. The sample lists some 2,500,000 clones, 80% to 95% occurring once. The length of the CDR3 is 15 residues. The ends lost 3 bases at V and 1 base at J; junction bases unmatched: 5. CDR1 is MDHEN, CDR2 SYDVKM, per germline. In the case of this clone: Antigen specificity is unknown.

The study, taken as a whole, reports: Only blood was sampled, and tissue TCR repertoires likely differ from blood ones. In contrast to clonotypes shared by all four donors, non-shared clonotypes had lower generation probabilities.

The clonotype comes from a man younger than 30 in good health. Some clones in this sample may be carry-over from other donors' samples. J is TRBJ1-1 and V is TRBV28, with 7 bases lining up with TRBD1. Source material: naive CD4+ T cells from PBMCs. Subset denoted: CD45RA+ positively selected. The CDR3 DNA sequence: TGTGCCAGCAGTTTCGCGGACAGGAGGAACACTGAAGCTTTCTTT. This sequence encodes CASSFADRRNTEAFF.